This TCR beta chain was captured by sequencing in a study of memory CD8 T cells in hepatitis C reinfection. About the research overall: Chronic HCV followed reinfection in a couple of donors who cleared primary infection.

Using immunoSEQ multiplex PCR, the repertoire was profiled, and TCRdb retains in-frame clones only, with some absent. The sample holds approximately 50,000 clones, roughly 90% seen once. As concerns this clone: Its antigen is currently unknown.

V shed 1 base and J shed 2 bases, with 13 bases lying between them. Germline V gives CDR1 SEHNR, CDR2 FQNEAQ (reference sequence). The CDR3 covers 16 residues. Study-wide results and caveats: Conclusions on public clonotypes and secondary clearance were not definitive with 4 or 5 donors.

Time point defined: pre-reinfection, 55 to 20 weeks before reinfection detection. TCR sequencing was done directly ex vivo on sorted cells, without expansion in vitro. Total naive CD8 T cells were sorted as viable CD3+ CD8+ CD45RO- cells from two donors. This chain joins TRBV7-9 and TRBJ2-3, with a tentative D call TRBD2 (7 bases). Sequencing was carried out using naive CD8+ T cells sorted from blood. This TCR derives from a man aged 18 to 30 with hepatitis C virus infection. In DNA, the CDR3 is TGTGCCAGCAGCTTAGTAGGGGGGGAGGACACAGATACGCAGTATTTT. This sequence encodes CASSLVGGEDTDTQYF.